This entry lists 9 T cell receptor beta chains sequenced from one sample in a study of immune characterization of retroperitoneal liposarcoma. From the PCR reads, TCRdb called clonotypes with MiXCR, one entry per CDR3 protein. In the table there are 10,000 or so distinct CDR3 sequences, 25% to 35% of which are singletons. The sequenced material came from tumor tissue. The receptor source for this set is a female donor with retroperitoneal liposarcoma.

This clonotype was counted only a few times. The chain has TRBV6-2 or TRBV6-3 and TRBJ1-2; perhaps TRBD1 as D (6 bases). Per the germline V gene, CDR1 is MNHEY and CDR2 is SVGEGT. The V and J ends lost 5 bases and 5 bases respectively, with 12 bases between them. The CDR3 length is 13 residues. The CDR3 here is CASSNRDWYGYTF. The DNA for the CDR3 is TGTGCCAGCAGTAACAGGGATTGGTATGGCTACACCTTC.

The gene calls are TRBV6-6 and TRBJ2-5; D gene uncertain. The J call may not be correct, given that the DNA end is closer to TRBJ2-7. From germline, CDR1 is MNHNY and CDR2 SVGAGI (reference sequence). CDR3 length: 13 residues. In DNA, the CDR3 is TGTGCCAGCAGTTACTGGCGGCTCTACGAGCAGTACTTC. Translating it yields CASSYWRLYEQYF.

V usage is TRBV6-1 and J usage is TRBJ2-6; D unclear. V lost 0 bases and J 0 bases, leaving 6 bases between the germline ends. Germline V gene data show CDR1 as MNHNS and CDR2 as SASEGT. This CDR3 is 16 amino acids long. CDR3 residues: CASSEAGLSGANVLTF. In DNA, the CDR3 is TGTGCCAGCAGTGAAGCAGGTCTCTCTGGGGCCAACGTCCTGACTTTC.

The rearrangement links TRBV6-5 to TRBJ2-1; the match to TRBD2 covers 9 bases. The end of the DNA aligns better with TRBJ2-5, so the J call may be wrong. CDR3 size: 16 residues. Germline loops: CDR1 MNHEY, CDR2 SVGAGI. CDR3 nucleotides: TGTGCCAGCAGTCCTGGGCCAGCGGGAGGCCCAGAGACCCAGTACTTC. It specifies CASSPGPAGGPETQYF.

The genes are TRBV7-9 and TRBJ2-5, with 7 bases identical to TRBD1. The DNA end lines up better with TRBJ2-1; the J call may be wrong. Germline V gene lookup returns CDR1 SEHNR and CDR2 FQNEAQ (reference sequence). The CDR3 runs 15 residues. The CDR3 DNA follows: TGTGCCAGCAGCTCACCGGGACAGAGAGTGCAGACCCAGTTCTTC. Translating it yields CASSSPGQRVQTQFF.

The rearrangement joins TRBV6-1 to TRBJ2-1; TRBD2 agrees at 16 bases. The germline CDR1 and CDR2 sequences are MNHNS and SASEGT. CDR3 length: 18 amino acids. Trimming took 7 bases from V and 4 from J; bases not matched to a gene: 10. The CDR3 sequence: CASTTGTSGRAYYNEQFF. For the CDR3, the DNA is TGTGCCAGCACCACCGGGACTAGCGGGAGGGCCTATTACAATGAGCAGTTCTTC.

The J gene is TRBJ2-6, the V gene TRBV6-1; D gene ambiguous. The germline V and J ends were trimmed by 5 bases and 0 bases, with 11 bases remaining between them. CDR1 and CDR2 from the germline V gene are MNHNS and SASEGT. The CDR3 has 16 amino acids. CDR3: CASSHPDVSGANVLTF. CDR3 nucleotides: TGTGCCAGCAGTCACCCCGATGTCTCTGGGGCCAACGTCCTGACTTTC.

By share, this clonotype counts as medium-sized. V and J are TRBV6-1 and TRBJ2-3, with 14 bases lining up with TRBD2. The J segment lost 3 bases and the V segment lost 3 bases, leaving 5 bases of the junction unmatched. This CDR3 spans 17 amino acids. CDR1 is MNHNS, CDR2 SASEGT, per germline. This chain's CDR3 is CASSEGTSGRVTDTQYF. The DNA for the CDR3 is TGTGCCAGCAGTGAGGGGACTAGCGGGAGAGTGACAGATACGCAGTATTTT.

In its sample, this clonotype was seen a few times. The CDR3: CASSYEGLAGPLGEQFF. The DNA of the CDR3 is TGTGCCAGCAGTTATGAGGGACTAGCGGGACCTTTAGGTGAGCAGTTCTTC. The rearrangement joins TRBV6-1 to TRBJ2-1, with 13 bases that match TRBD2. Per the germline V gene, CDR1 is MNHNS and CDR2 is SASEGT. This CDR3 has 17 residues. Unmatched junction bases numbered 13, after V lost 5 bases and J lost 9 bases.